This passage covers 27 T cell receptor beta chains from one sample sequenced in a study of T cell repertoires in cytomegalovirus infection. MiXCR, applied by TCRdb to the reads, yields one record per CDR3 protein. The table lists some 350,000 distinct CDR3 sequences, nearly 35% of them singletons. The antigens for these receptors are not known. The sample here was cultured PBMCs, taken from culture after CMV antigen stimulation. These receptors were taken from a human donor in good health (CMV status not recorded). Some clones in this sample may be carry-over from other donors' samples.

This clonotype has a handful of counts. V and J are TRBV2 and TRBJ2-5, with unresolved D. V lost 2 bases, J lost 2 bases, and 15 bases lay in between. The CDR3 is made up of 16 amino acids. Germline lookup yields CDR1 SNHLY and CDR2 FYNNEI. CDR3 DNA: TGTGCCAGCAGTGAACGATTAGGGCTCCAACAAGAGACCCAGTACTTC. It encodes CASSERLGLQQETQYF.

The chain links TRBV7-2 to TRBJ1-5; 8 bases line up with TRBD1. Germline-derived CDR1 and CDR2 are SGHTA and FQGNSA. V gave up 1 base and J gave up 4 bases; unmatched junction bases: 6. This CDR3 is 16 amino acids long. As DNA, the CDR3 is TGTGCCAGCAGCTTAGGGACAGGGAAAGGGAATCAGCCCCAGCATTTT. Translated: CASSLGTGKGNQPQHF.

Many counts were recorded for this clonotype. The chain joins TRBV7-2 to TRBJ1-1, with TRBD1 as a possible D gene (5 bases). The CDR3 is made up of 14 amino acids. V was pared by 1 base and J by 2 bases, with 8 bases between. Germline CDR1 and CDR2: SGHTA and FQGNSA. The CDR3 DNA sequence: TGTGCCAGCAGCTTAGGGACATACAACACTGAAGCTTTCTTT. It yields the protein CASSLGTYNTEAFF.

This sequence joins TRBV5-1 and TRBJ2-3, with D perhaps TRBD1 (5 bases). Germline V gives CDR1 SGHRS, CDR2 YFSETQ. The germline V and J ends were trimmed by 1 base and 1 base, with 7 bases remaining between them. The CDR3 has 14 amino acids. The DNA of the CDR3 is TGCGCCAGCAGCTTGAAAGGGGGCACAGATACGCAGTATTTT. Translation gives CASSLKGGTDTQYF. The whole variable domain, filled in from reference TRBV5-1 and TRBJ2-3, reads KAGVTQTPRYLIKTRGQQVTLSCSPISGHRSVSWYQQTPGQGLQFLFEYFSETQRNKGNFPGRFSGRQFSNSRSEMNVSTLELGDSALYLCASSLKGGTDTQYFGPGTRLTVL.

V usage is TRBV19 and J usage is TRBJ1-1, with 8 bases fitting TRBD1. J was trimmed by 7 bases and V by 10 bases; bases with no gene match: 5. The CDR3 has 11 residues. CDR1 is LNHDA, CDR2 SQIVND, per germline (reference sequence). The CDR3: CATQGAIEAFF. In DNA form, the CDR3 reads TGTGCCACCCAGGGGGCGATTGAAGCTTTCTTT. Filled out from reference TRBV19 and TRBJ1-1, the complete variable domain reads DGGITQSPKYLFRKEGQNVTLSCEQNLNHDAMYWYRQDPGQGLRLIYYSQIVNDFQKGDIAEGYSVSREKKESFPLTVTSAQKNPTAFYLCATQGAIEAFFGQGTRLTVV.

The CDR3 DNA reads TGTGCCAGCAGTTCACTGGGGACAGGGAACATTCAGTACTTC. Its translation is CASSSLGTGNIQYF. V usage is TRBV27 and J usage is TRBJ2-4; 9 nucleotides line up with TRBD1. The CDR3 is made up of 14 amino acids. The V segment lost 4 bases and the J segment 7 bases; nucleotides outside the gene matches: 5. Germline V gene sequence: CDR1 MNHEY, CDR2 SMNVEV (reference sequence).

This clonotype is classed as medium-sized. This chain joins TRBV5-4 and TRBJ1-1; a weak D match, TRBD1 (5 bases). V was pared by 0 bases and J by 3 bases, with 12 bases between. CDR1 and CDR2 (germline): SGHNT, YYREEE (reference sequence). The CDR3 totals 15 residues. This CDR3 is CASSLAGRDDTEAFF. In nucleotides, the CDR3 is TGTGCCAGCAGCTTGGCAGGGAGGGACGACACTGAAGCTTTCTTT.

The CDR3 sequence is CASSYGGLQETQYF. In DNA, the CDR3 is TGTGCCAGCAGTTACGGCGGGTTACAAGAGACCCAGTACTTC. J is TRBJ2-5 and V is TRBV6-6; possibly TRBD2 for D (5 bases). Trimming stripped 2 bases from V and 2 bases from J, with 9 bases between. There are 14 residues in the CDR3. Germline V lookup: CDR1 MNHNY, CDR2 SVGAGI (reference sequence).

This clonotype was seen a handful of times. The genes are TRBV12-3 or TRBV12-4 and TRBJ1-1; D gene uncertain. The length of the CDR3 is 15 residues. Trimming cost V 3 bases and J 2 bases, with 13 bases left between them. CDR3 amino acids: CASSLALGGNTEAFF. As DNA, the CDR3 is TGTGCCAGCAGTTTGGCCCTGGGAGGTAACACTGAAGCTTTCTTT.

This chain uses TRBV6-1 with TRBJ2-5, with 7 bases identical to TRBD2. This CDR3 is 13 amino acids long. Germline V gene lookup returns CDR1 MNHNS and CDR2 SASEGT. V dropped 6 bases and J dropped 5; count of bases not matched to a gene: 6. CDR3 amino acids: CASRKGGPETQYF. CDR3 DNA sequence: TGTGCCAGCAGAAAGGGAGGGCCGGAGACCCAGTACTTC.

This chain joins TRBV12-5 and TRBJ2-2; D remains ambiguous. Germline CDR1 reads LGHNT; CDR2 reads FRNRAP. The CDR3 runs to 14 residues. V dropped 6 bases and J dropped 6 bases, with 14 bases sitting between them. CDR3 DNA: TGTGCTAGTGGCCCCCCCATGTCCTCCGGGGAGCTGTTTTTT. Translating it yields CASGPPMSSGELFF.

This chain connects TRBV4-2 to TRBJ2-1, with D possibly being TRBD2 (5 bases). This CDR3 spans 18 amino acids. Trimming stripped 0 bases from V and 4 bases from J, with 19 bases between. Germline values: CDR1 LGHNA, CDR2 YNFKEQ. The CDR3 reads CASSQDASGTSGYNEQFF. The CDR3 DNA reads TGTGCCAGCAGCCAAGATGCGTCAGGAACTAGTGGTTACAATGAGCAGTTCTTC.

The chain has TRBV7-6 and TRBJ2-6; D remains ambiguous. The V gene lost 3 bases and the J gene lost 3 bases, with 6 bases spanning the gap. Germline V gene lookup returns CDR1 SGHVS and CDR2 FNYEAQ. This CDR3 contains 14 residues. The CDR3 nucleotides read TGTGCCAGCAGCTTTTCGGGTGGGGCCAACGTCCTGACTTTC. Protein: CASSFSGGANVLTF.

This sequence joins TRBV7-8 and TRBJ1-5; D uncertain. CDR3 size: 16 residues. The V gene lost 4 bases and the J gene lost 4 bases, with 17 bases spanning the gap. CDR1 is SGHVS and CDR2 is FQNEAQ in the germline V gene. The CDR3 region has the DNA TGTGCCAGCAGCTCCTTGACCAGGATAAGTAATCAGCCCCAGCATTTT. It is translated as CASSSLTRISNQPQHF.

The genes are TRBV19 and TRBJ2-1; D ambiguous. The CDR3 contains 17 residues. Per the germline V gene, CDR1 is LNHDA and CDR2 is SQIVND (reference sequence). V was pared by 2 bases and J by 4 bases, with 18 bases between. The CDR3 nucleotides read TGTGCCAGTAGTATAACCCGGGCCCCCGGGCGATACAATGAGCAGTTCTTC. It encodes CASSITRAPGRYNEQFF.

The chain is built from TRBV4-1 and TRBJ1-5; no clear D gene. This CDR3 spans 15 amino acids. The germline gives CDR1 MGHRA, CDR2 YSYEKL. V was shortened by 0 bases and J by 6 bases, with 12 bases between the two germline ends. The CDR3 DNA reads as TGCGCCAGCAGCCAAGATCTTTCAGGAGGTCAGCCCCAGCATTTT. This encodes CASSQDLSGGQPQHF.

This clonotype has just a few counts. V usage is TRBV4-1 and J usage is TRBJ2-1; perhaps D is TRBD1 or TRBD2 (5 bases each). V gave up 2 bases and J gave up 4 bases, with 15 bases separating them. Germline CDR1 reads MGHRA; CDR2 reads YSYEKL. This CDR3 is built from 16 residues. CDR3 nucleotides: TGCGCCAGCAGCCAACCCGGGACGAAACTTTACAATGAGCAGTTCTTC. Translated: CASSQPGTKLYNEQFF.

The chain employs TRBV19 and TRBJ2-1; 7 bases match TRBD2. Looked up from germline, CDR1 is LNHDA and CDR2 is SQIVND (reference sequence). The V segment lost 4 bases and the J segment 5 bases; nucleotides outside the gene matches: 5. This CDR3 contains 14 residues. The CDR3 DNA reads TGTGCCAGTAGTAGTTTTCTAGCGGACAATGAGCAGTTCTTC. It encodes CASSSFLADNEQFF.

This clonotype has at least ten counts. V is TRBV7-8 and J is TRBJ2-5; 9 nucleotides match TRBD1. J gave up 5 bases and V 0 bases, and 10 bases lay outside the gene matches. Germline CDR1 reads SGHVS; CDR2 reads FQNEAQ. CDR3 size: 17 residues. CDR3 residues: CASSLAVVGQGFETQYF. CDR3 DNA: TGTGCCAGCAGCTTAGCGGTCGTTGGACAGGGGTTTGAGACCCAGTACTTC.

The sample holds a few counts of this clonotype. The J gene is TRBJ2-3, the V gene TRBV2; 7 bases are a match to TRBD2. The V segment lost 5 bases and the J segment 4 bases; nucleotides outside the gene matches: 6. Germline V gene lookup returns CDR1 SNHLY and CDR2 FYNNEI. The CDR3 extends over 14 amino acids. The CDR3 nucleotides are TGTGCCAGCAGTTCAGGACTAGGGGCAGATACGCAGTATTTT. This sequence encodes CASSSGLGADTQYF.

The J gene is TRBJ1-6, the V gene TRBV5-4, with D perhaps TRBD1 (5 bases). CDR1 and CDR2 from the germline V gene are SGHNT and YYREEE (reference sequence). Trimming removed 3 bases at V and 12 bases at J, with 10 bases between. The CDR3 sequence is 12 residues long. CDR3 loop: CASSSGGLPLHF. The CDR3 DNA reads as TGTGCCAGCAGCTCGGGGGGGTTACCCCTCCACTTT.

The rearrangement joins TRBV7-2 to TRBJ2-4; 12 bases map to TRBD2. V was clipped by 6 bases and J by 5 bases; unmatched bases: 5. In germline, CDR1 is SGHTA, CDR2 FQGNSA. This CDR3 has 15 amino acids. CDR3 residues: CASRLTSGSENIQYF. CDR3 nucleotide sequence: TGTGCCAGCAGGTTGACTAGCGGGAGCGAAAACATTCAGTACTTC.

This clonotype was recorded a few times. The chain carries TRBV12-3 or TRBV12-4 and TRBJ1-5, with a possible D match to TRBD1 (5 bases). V lost 6 bases, J lost 4 bases, and 16 bases lay in between. This CDR3 contains 15 residues. The CDR3 loop reads CASRSKGRSNQPQHF. The DNA of the CDR3 is TGTGCCAGCAGGAGCAAGGGACGTTCGAATCAGCCCCAGCATTTT.

This clonotype was observed a few times. V and J are TRBV28 and TRBJ1-2; tentative D call: TRBD1 (5 bases). Germline CDR1 reads MDHEN; CDR2 reads SYDVKM. The V end lost 4 bases, the J end lost 8 bases, and 20 bases lay between the germline ends. The CDR3 runs to 15 residues. The CDR3 bases are TGTGCCAGCAGTTCGAACCCCCAGACAGAAAGGGGCTACACCTTC. It encodes CASSSNPQTERGYTF.

The sample holds many counts of this clonotype. The chain combines TRBV12-3 or TRBV12-4 with TRBJ1-1; D is uncertain. V shed 8 bases and J shed 1 base, with 5 bases lying between them. The CDR3 loop spans 11 amino acids. CDR3: CASWGNTEAFF. The DNA of the CDR3 is TGTGCCAGCTGGGGGAACACTGAAGCTTTCTTT.

The CDR3 nucleotides are TGTGCCAGCAGCCCCAGCTCCGCGGAGCAGTTCTTC. Translating it yields CASSPSSAEQFF. V usage is TRBV5-6 and J usage is TRBJ2-1, with no clear D. CDR3 length: 12 amino acids. Trimming stripped 4 bases from V and 10 bases from J, with 12 bases between. The germline V gene has CDR1 SGHDT and CDR2 YYEEEE.

The DNA of the CDR3 is TGCGCCAGCAGCCAAGAAGGGGGGAAGGGTCCCCACGAGCAGTACTTC. This sequence encodes CASSQEGGKGPHEQYF. The V and J genes are TRBV4-3 and TRBJ2-7; the D call may be TRBD1 or TRBD2 (6 bases each). The CDR3 has 16 residues. Trimming took off 0 bases at V and 5 bases at J, with 17 bases between the two ends. Germline lookup yields CDR1 LGHNA and CDR2 YSLEER.